Listed below are T cell receptor beta chains from one sample, sequenced in a study of shared clonotypes between healthy human individuals. Profiling relied on immunoSEQ multiplex PCR, and the TCRdb table lists in-frame clones only, not all of them. Of about 600,000 clones in the sample, approximately 97% were seen once. Source material: naive CD4+ T cells sorted from blood. The receptors were gathered from a woman between 25 and 40 years old in good health. Each CDR3 is given with its conserved first and last residue. A D gene is named only where the DNA matches it firmly. Where a row states a size, it is once, few, many or the class of an expanded clone; other rows omit it.

TRBD1	TRBV28	.	TRBJ1-4	CASRAGQGDEKLFF	TGTGCCAGCAGGGCCGGACAGGGAGATGAAAAACTGTTTTTT
.	TRBV2	.	TRBJ2-6	CASRGPGANVLTF	TGTGCCAGCAGGGGTCCTGGGGCCAACGTCCTGACTTTC
.	TRBV29-1	.	TRBJ2-6	CSVGDYAAGANVLTF	TGCAGCGTTGGAGATTACGCCGCCGGGGCCAACGTCCTGACTTTC
.	TRBV7-9	.	TRBJ2-7	CASSSPSRYEQYF	TGTGCCAGCAGCTCGCCTAGCAGGTACGAGCAGTACTTC
.	TRBV7-2	.	TRBJ1-6	CASSLMGAGSPLHF	TGTGCCAGCAGCTTAATGGGGGCGGGTTCACCCCTCCACTTT
.	TRBV7-9	once	TRBJ1-1	CASSMTVNTEAFF	TGTGCCAGCAGCATGACAGTGAACACTGAAGCTTTCTTT
TRBD1	TRBV11-2	.	TRBJ1-6	CASSLGTGGRSPLHF	TGTGCCAGCAGCCTGGGGACAGGAGGGCGGTCACCCCTCCACTTT
.	TRBV10-3	.	TRBJ2-7	CAIWEPGDVYEQYF	TGTGCCATCTGGGAGCCAGGGGACGTCTACGAGCAGTACTTC
.	TRBV7-2	.	TRBJ2-5	CASSLAETQYF	TGTGCCAGCAGCTTAGCGGAGACCCAGTACTTC
.	TRBV6-5	.	TRBJ1-1	CASRSDRSNTEAFF	TGTGCCAGCAGGTCCGATAGATCGAACACTGAAGCTTTCTTT
TRBD1	TRBV19	.	TRBJ2-2	CASSIGYGTGHTGELFF	TGTGCCAGTAGTATAGGTTACGGGACAGGGCACACCGGGGAGCTGTTTTTT
TRBD2	TRBV6-5	few	TRBJ2-7	CASSYSSGIDSYEQYF	TGTGCCAGCAGTTACTCGAGCGGGATAGATTCCTACGAGCAGTACTTC
.	TRBV19	.	TRBJ2-5	CASSIEAAGQETQYF	TGTGCCAGTAGTATAGAGGCGGCAGGCCAAGAGACCCAGTACTTC
TRBD2	TRBV9	.	TRBJ2-7	CASSPGTSGNLDYEQYF	TGTGCCAGCAGCCCAGGGACTAGCGGGAACTTGGACTACGAGCAGTACTTC
.	TRBV2	.	TRBJ2-7	CAMEDSYEQYF	TGTGCCATGGAAGACAGCTACGAGCAGTACTTC
.	TRBV28	.	TRBJ2-5	CASSQEETQYF	TGTGCCAGCAGTCAAGAGGAGACCCAGTACTTC
.	TRBV18	.	TRBJ2-7	CASSPPGQGYEQYF	TGTGCCAGCTCACCACCGGGGCAGGGCTACGAGCAGTACTTC
.	TRBV4-1	.	TRBJ2-3	CASSQGDPRDTQYF	TGCGCCAGCAGCCAAGGGGACCCCAGAGATACGCAGTATTTT
.	TRBV28	.	TRBJ1-5	CASSLRLGNQPQHF	TGTGCCAGCAGTTTACGGTTGGGCAATCAGCCCCAGCATTTT
TRBD1	TRBV2	.	TRBJ1-5	CASTGTGGARGSQPQHF	TGTGCCAGCACCGGGACAGGGGGCGCGAGGGGAAGCCAGCCCCAGCATTTT
TRBD1	TRBV18	.	TRBJ1-5	CASSPGGTGYQPQHF	TGTGCCAGCTCACCAGGAGGGACAGGCTATCAGCCCCAGCATTTT
.	TRBV9	few	TRBJ2-5	CASSPTSGGRVETQYF	TGTGCCAGCAGTCCTACGTCAGGGGGGCGCGTAGAGACCCAGTACTTC
.	TRBV28	.	TRBJ2-4	CASSSGGAAKNIQYF	TGTGCCAGCAGTAGTGGGGGCGCTGCCAAAAACATTCAGTACTTC
.	TRBV5-6	.	TRBJ1-2	CASSFIATNYGYTF	TGTGCCAGCAGCTTTATAGCTACTAACTATGGCTACACCTTC
.	TRBV19	.	TRBJ2-2	CASISAFDTGELFF	TGTGCCAGTATTTCGGCATTCGACACCGGGGAGCTGTTTTTT
TRBD1	TRBV15	.	TRBJ2-2	CATSRDRTGGVGGELFF	TGTGCCACCAGCAGAGACCGGACAGGGGGCGTCGGCGGGGAGCTGTTTTTT
TRBD2	TRBV6-6	.	TRBJ2-5	CASSFRGGEETQYF	TGTGCCAGCAGTTTCCGGGGAGGGGAAGAGACCCAGTACTTC
TRBD2	TRBV2	.	TRBJ2-3	CASSEARGSSLAGDPDTQYF	TGTGCCAGCAGTGAAGCCCGGGGATCCTCCCTAGCGGGAGACCCAGATACGCAGTATTTT
.	TRBV18	.	TRBJ2-5	CASSGQSDAQETQYF	TGTGCCAGCTCCGGACAGTCCGACGCCCAAGAGACCCAGTACTTC
.	TRBV13	.	TRBJ2-1	CASSPVWGSAYNEQFF	TGTGCCAGCAGCCCCGTTTGGGGGTCGGCGTACAATGAGCAGTTCTTC
TRBD2	TRBV5-4	.	TRBJ2-2	CASSLGTSGSIRTGELFF	TGTGCCAGCAGCTTGGGGACTAGCGGGAGCATACGCACCGGGGAGCTGTTTTTT
.	TRBV6-1	once	TRBJ1-3	CASTLEGSGNTIYF	TGTGCCAGCACTCTAGAGGGCTCTGGAAACACCATATATTTT
.	TRBV9	.	TRBJ2-3	CASSVVPSYTDTQYF	TGTGCCAGCAGCGTAGTTCCTAGCTACACAGATACGCAGTATTTT
.	TRBV15	.	TRBJ2-1	CATSRDLAGNEQFF	TGTGCCACCAGCAGAGATCTGGCGGGGAATGAGCAGTTCTTC
.	TRBV6-5	few	TRBJ1-5	CASSPRNGDQPQHF	TGTGCCAGCAGTCCACGTAATGGAGATCAGCCCCAGCATTTT